This T cell receptor (beta chain) was observed in a study of blood T cell repertoires in COVID-19. The germline V and J ends were trimmed by 1 base and 6 bases, with 16 bases remaining between them. There are 16 residues in the CDR3. Germline-derived CDR1 and CDR2 are MDHEN and SYDVKM. Data came from immunoSEQ multiplex PCR; TCRdb stores just in-frame clones and leaves some out. The data contain about 190,000 clones, 86% of them singletons. This chain joins TRBV28 and TRBJ2-1, with D tentatively TRBD1 (6 bases). The source of this sequence is a middle-aged man with acute COVID-19. Specimen: PBMCs or T cells enriched from blood (not recorded which). CDR3 sequence: CASSLFVKDSGNEQFF. The CDR3 DNA reads TGTGCCAGCAGTTTATTTGTGAAGGACAGCGGCAATGAGCAGTTCTTC.